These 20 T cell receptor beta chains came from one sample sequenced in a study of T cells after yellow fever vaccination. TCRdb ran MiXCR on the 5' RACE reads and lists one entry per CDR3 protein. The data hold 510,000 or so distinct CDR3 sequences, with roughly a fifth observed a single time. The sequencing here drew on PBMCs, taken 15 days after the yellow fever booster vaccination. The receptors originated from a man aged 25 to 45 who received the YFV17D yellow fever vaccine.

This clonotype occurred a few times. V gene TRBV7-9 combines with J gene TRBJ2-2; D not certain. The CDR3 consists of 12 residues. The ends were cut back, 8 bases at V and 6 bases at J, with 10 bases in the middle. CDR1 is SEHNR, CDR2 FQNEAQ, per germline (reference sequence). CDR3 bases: TGTGCCAGCCTGCCTCGAGCCGGGGAGCTGTTTTTT. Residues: CASLPRAGELFF. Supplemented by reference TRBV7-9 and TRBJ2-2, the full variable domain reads DTGVSQNPRHKITKRGQNVTFRCDPISEHNRLYWYRQTLGQGPEFLTYFQNEAQLEKSRLLSDRFSAERPKGSFSTLEIQRTEQGDSAMYLCASLPRAGELFFGEGSRLTVL.

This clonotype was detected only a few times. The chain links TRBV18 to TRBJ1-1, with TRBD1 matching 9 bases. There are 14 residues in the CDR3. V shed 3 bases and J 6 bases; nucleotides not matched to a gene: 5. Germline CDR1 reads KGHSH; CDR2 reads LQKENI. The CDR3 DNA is TGTGCCAGCTCACCGGGGACAGGGTCGTCTGAAGCTTTCTTT. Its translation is CASSPGTGSSEAFF. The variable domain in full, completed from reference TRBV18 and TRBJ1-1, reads NAGVMQNPRHLVRRRGQEARLRCSPMKGHSHVYWYRQLPEEGLKFMVYLQKENIIDESGMPKERFSAEFPKEGPSILRIQQVVRGDSAAYFCASSPGTGSSEAFFGQGTRLTVV.

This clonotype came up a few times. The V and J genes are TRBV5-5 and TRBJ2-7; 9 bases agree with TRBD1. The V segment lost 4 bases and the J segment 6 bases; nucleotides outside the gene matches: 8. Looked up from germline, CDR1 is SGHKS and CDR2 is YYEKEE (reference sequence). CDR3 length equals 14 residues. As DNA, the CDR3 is TGTGCCAGCAGCACCGGGACAGGGAGAGCCGAGCAGTACTTC. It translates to CASSTGTGRAEQYF.

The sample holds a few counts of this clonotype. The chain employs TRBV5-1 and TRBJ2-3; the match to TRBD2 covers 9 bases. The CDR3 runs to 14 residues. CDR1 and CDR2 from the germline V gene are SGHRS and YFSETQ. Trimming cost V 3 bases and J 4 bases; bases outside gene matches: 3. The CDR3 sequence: CASSSVAGADTQYF. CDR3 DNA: TGCGCCAGCAGCTCAGTAGCGGGAGCAGATACGCAGTATTTT.

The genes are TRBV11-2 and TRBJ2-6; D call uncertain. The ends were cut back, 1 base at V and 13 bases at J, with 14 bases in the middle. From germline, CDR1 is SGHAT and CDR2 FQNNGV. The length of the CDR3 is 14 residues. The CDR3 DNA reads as TGTGCCAGCAGCTTAGGGGGAACCCGAAGGGTCCTGACTTTC. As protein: CASSLGGTRRVLTF.

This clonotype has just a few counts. CDR3: CASTFRQSINTEAFF. The CDR3 region has the DNA TGTGCCAGCACCTTCCGACAATCCATCAACACTGAAGCTTTCTTT. The V and J genes are TRBV11-2 and TRBJ1-1; D gene ambiguous. V lost 7 bases and J 2 bases, leaving 17 bases between the germline ends. The length of the CDR3 is 15 residues. Germline assignment: CDR1 SGHAT and CDR2 FQNNGV.

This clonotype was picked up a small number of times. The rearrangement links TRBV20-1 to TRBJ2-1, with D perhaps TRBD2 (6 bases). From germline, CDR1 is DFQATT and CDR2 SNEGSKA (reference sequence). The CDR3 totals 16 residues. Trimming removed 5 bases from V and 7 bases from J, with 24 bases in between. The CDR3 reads CSASDTSGGNTNEQFF. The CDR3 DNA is TGCAGTGCTTCCGATACGAGTGGCGGGAATACGAATGAGCAGTTCTTC.

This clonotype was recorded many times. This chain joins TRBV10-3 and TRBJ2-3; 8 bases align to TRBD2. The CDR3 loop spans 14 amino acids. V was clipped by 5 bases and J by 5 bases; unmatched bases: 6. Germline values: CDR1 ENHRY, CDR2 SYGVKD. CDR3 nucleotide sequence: TGTGCCATCAGTTTAGAGCGGGGGAAAGATACGCAGTATTTT. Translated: CAISLERGKDTQYF.

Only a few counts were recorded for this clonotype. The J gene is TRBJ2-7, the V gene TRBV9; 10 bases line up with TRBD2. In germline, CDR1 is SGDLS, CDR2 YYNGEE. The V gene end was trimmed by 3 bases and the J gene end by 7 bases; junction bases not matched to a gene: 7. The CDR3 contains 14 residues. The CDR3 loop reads CASSALAGAVEQYF. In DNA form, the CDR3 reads TGTGCCAGCAGCGCTCTAGCGGGAGCAGTTGAGCAGTACTTC.

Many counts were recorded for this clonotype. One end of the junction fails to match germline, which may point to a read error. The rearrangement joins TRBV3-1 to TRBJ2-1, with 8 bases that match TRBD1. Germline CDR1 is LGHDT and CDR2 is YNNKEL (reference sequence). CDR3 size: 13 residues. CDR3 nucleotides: TGCGCCAGCAGTAGGGACAGGTACAATGAGCAGTTCTTC. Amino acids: CASSRDRYNEQFF.

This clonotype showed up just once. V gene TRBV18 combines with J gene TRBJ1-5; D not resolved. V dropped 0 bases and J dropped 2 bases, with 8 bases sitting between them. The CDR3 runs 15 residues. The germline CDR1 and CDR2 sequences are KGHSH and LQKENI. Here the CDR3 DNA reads TGTGCCAGCTCACCACCAGGGCTTGGCAATCAGCCCCAGCATTTT. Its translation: CASSPPGLGNQPQHF. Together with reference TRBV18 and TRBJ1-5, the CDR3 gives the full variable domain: NAGVMQNPRHLVRRRGQEARLRCSPMKGHSHVYWYRQLPEEGLKFMVYLQKENIIDESGMPKERFSAEFPKEGPSILRIQQVVRGDSAAYFCASSPPGLGNQPQHFGDGTRLSIL.

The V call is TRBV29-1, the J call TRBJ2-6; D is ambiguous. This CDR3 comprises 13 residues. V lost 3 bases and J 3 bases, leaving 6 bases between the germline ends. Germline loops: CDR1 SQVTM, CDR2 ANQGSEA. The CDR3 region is CSVDWVGANVLTF. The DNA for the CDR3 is TGCAGCGTTGATTGGGTTGGGGCCAACGTCCTGACTTTC.

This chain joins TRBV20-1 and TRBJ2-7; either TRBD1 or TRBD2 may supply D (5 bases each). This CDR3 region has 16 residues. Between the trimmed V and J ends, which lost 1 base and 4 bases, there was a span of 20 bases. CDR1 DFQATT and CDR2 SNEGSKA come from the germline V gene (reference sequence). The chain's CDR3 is CSARAGRDGLIYEQYF. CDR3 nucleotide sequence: TGCAGTGCTAGAGCAGGTCGGGACGGCCTCATATACGAGCAGTACTTC.

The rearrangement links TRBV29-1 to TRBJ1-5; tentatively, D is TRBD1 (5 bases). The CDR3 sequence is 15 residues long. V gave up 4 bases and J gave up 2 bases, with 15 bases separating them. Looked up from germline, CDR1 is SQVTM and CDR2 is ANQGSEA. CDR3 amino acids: CSVVSSGDGNQPQHF. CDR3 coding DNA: TGCAGCGTTGTTTCCTCGGGGGATGGCAATCAGCCCCAGCATTTT.

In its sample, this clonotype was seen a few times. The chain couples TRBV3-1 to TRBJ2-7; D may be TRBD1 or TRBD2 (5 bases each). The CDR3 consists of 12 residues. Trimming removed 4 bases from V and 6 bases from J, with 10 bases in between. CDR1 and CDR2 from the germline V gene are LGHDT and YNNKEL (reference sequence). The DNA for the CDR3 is TGTGCCAGCAGCCCGGGACCCCGCGAGCAGTACTTC. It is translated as CASSPGPREQYF.

The CDR3 reads CASSLRTGSYEQYF. DNA of the CDR3: TGTGCCAGCAGCCTTAGGACAGGCTCCTACGAGCAGTACTTC. This chain links TRBV9 with TRBJ2-7, with 7 bases fitting TRBD1. Germline-derived CDR1 and CDR2 are SGDLS and YYNGEE. CDR3 length: 14 residues. V lost 4 bases and J lost 0; bases outside the gene matches: 4.

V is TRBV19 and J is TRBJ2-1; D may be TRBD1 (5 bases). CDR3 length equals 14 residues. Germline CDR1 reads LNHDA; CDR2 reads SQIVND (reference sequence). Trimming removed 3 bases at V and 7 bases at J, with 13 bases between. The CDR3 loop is CASSIRQGGNEQFF. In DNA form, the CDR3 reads TGTGCCAGTAGTATCAGGCAGGGTGGAAATGAGCAGTTCTTC.

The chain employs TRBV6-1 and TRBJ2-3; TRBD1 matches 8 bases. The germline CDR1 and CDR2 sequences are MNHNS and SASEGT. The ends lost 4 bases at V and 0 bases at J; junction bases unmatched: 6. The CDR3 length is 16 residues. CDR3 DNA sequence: TGTGCCAGCAGTGGCAACAGGGGGACTAGCACAGATACGCAGTATTTT. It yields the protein CASSGNRGTSTDTQYF.

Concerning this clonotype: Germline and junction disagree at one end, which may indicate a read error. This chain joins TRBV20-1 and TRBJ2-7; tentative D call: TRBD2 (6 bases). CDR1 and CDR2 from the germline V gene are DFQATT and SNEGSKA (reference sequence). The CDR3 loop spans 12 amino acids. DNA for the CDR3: TGCAGTGCTACGTCGGGACTTGAGAAGGGAAACTTC. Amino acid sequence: CSATSGLEKGNF.

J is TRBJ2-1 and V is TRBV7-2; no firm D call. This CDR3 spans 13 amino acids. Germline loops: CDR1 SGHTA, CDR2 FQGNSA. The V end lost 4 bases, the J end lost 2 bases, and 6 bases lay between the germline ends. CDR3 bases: TGTGCCAGCAGCTCCAGTACCTACAATGAGCAGTTCTTC. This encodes CASSSSTYNEQFF.